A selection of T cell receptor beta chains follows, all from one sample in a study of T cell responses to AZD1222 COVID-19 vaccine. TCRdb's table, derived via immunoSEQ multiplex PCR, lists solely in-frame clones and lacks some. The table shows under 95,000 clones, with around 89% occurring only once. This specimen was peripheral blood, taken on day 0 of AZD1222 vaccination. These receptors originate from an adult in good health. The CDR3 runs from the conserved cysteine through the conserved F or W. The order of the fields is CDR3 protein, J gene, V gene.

CDR3: CASSWGQGQTGELFF
J: TRBJ2-2
V: TRBV11-3

CDR3: CATSGGTQNTEAFF
J: TRBJ1-1
V: TRBV24-1

CDR3: CASSHPPPEETQYF
J: TRBJ2-5
V: TRBV6-2/TRBV6-3

CDR3: CASSLSTRNGYTF
J: TRBJ1-2
V: TRBV11-2

CDR3: CASSPAVEWQAFF
J: TRBJ1-1
V: TRBV7-2

CDR3: CASQLTPGQGPEETQYF
J: TRBJ2-5
V: TRBV18

CDR3: CAISESKIGGAGNGYTF
J: TRBJ1-2
V: TRBV10-3

CDR3: CASSQLTGANEKLFF
J: TRBJ1-4
V: TRBV3-1/TRBV3-2

CDR3: CASSPPPSAKNIQYF
J: TRBJ2-4
V: TRBV7-3

CDR3: CASSPEDSGNTIYF
J: TRBJ1-3
V: TRBV2

CDR3: CASSFFSGEDGYTF
J: TRBJ1-2
V: TRBV5-1

CDR3: CASSLGTSGDSRSTDTQYF
J: TRBJ2-3
V: TRBV7-9

CDR3: CASSQDLRGAGYTF
J: TRBJ1-2
V: TRBV3-1/TRBV3-2

CDR3: CASSGEQIQETQYF
J: TRBJ2-5
V: TRBV2

CDR3: CASSLGEGGGEQYF
J: TRBJ2-7
V: TRBV7-9

CDR3: CATSDTQGGVQKLFF
J: TRBJ1-4
V: TRBV24-1

CDR3: CASSAPLGETQYF
J: TRBJ2-5
V: TRBV9

CDR3: CASSRGTYYGYTF
J: TRBJ1-2
V: TRBV6-5

CDR3: CSVDGGPNTDTQYF
J: TRBJ2-3
V: TRBV29-1

CDR3: CAWSVWQGNTIYF
J: TRBJ1-3
V: TRBV30

CDR3: CASSLSGEKLFF
J: TRBJ1-4
V: TRBV27

CDR3: CASSVGQGASYNSPLHF
J: TRBJ1-6
V: TRBV27

CDR3: CASSAFSMNTEAFF
J: TRBJ1-1
V: TRBV9

CDR3: CASSPNTDFRGGYTF
J: TRBJ1-2
V: TRBV18

CDR3: CASSTGQGGSQPQHF
J: TRBJ1-5
V: TRBV19

CDR3: CTSSQGGGEGLGVYEQYF
J: TRBJ2-7
V: TRBV1

CDR3: CASSFSQDQPQHF
J: TRBJ1-5
V: TRBV12-3/TRBV12-4

CDR3: CASSQGQSNQPQHF
J: TRBJ1-5
V: TRBV3-1/TRBV3-2

CDR3: CASSYGDSTPPLHF
J: TRBJ1-6
V: TRBV6-5

CDR3: CASRTDGGGGTQYF
J: TRBJ2-5
V: TRBV2

CDR3: CASSLRGAGEAFF
J: TRBJ1-1
V: TRBV7-3

CDR3: CASSVGIEDYGYTF
J: TRBJ1-2
V: TRBV9

CDR3: CASSFWGTSGGDSYNEQFF
J: TRBJ2-1
V: TRBV7-3

CDR3: CATSVGFTIYF
J: TRBJ1-3
V: TRBV28

CDR3: CASSPVRDEQYF
J: TRBJ2-7
V: TRBV18

CDR3: CASSLGFGGNEQFF
J: TRBJ2-1
V: TRBV7-2

CDR3: CAIRGTDQETQYF
J: TRBJ2-5
V: TRBV10-3

CDR3: CASSLAQGMNTEAFF
J: TRBJ1-1
V: TRBV5-5

CDR3: CASSPSAISRFPNEQFF
J: TRBJ2-1
V: TRBV19

CDR3: CASSQGLADTYEQYF
J: TRBJ2-7
V: TRBV6-2/TRBV6-3

CDR3: CASSPTGIYEQFF
J: TRBJ2-1
V: TRBV27